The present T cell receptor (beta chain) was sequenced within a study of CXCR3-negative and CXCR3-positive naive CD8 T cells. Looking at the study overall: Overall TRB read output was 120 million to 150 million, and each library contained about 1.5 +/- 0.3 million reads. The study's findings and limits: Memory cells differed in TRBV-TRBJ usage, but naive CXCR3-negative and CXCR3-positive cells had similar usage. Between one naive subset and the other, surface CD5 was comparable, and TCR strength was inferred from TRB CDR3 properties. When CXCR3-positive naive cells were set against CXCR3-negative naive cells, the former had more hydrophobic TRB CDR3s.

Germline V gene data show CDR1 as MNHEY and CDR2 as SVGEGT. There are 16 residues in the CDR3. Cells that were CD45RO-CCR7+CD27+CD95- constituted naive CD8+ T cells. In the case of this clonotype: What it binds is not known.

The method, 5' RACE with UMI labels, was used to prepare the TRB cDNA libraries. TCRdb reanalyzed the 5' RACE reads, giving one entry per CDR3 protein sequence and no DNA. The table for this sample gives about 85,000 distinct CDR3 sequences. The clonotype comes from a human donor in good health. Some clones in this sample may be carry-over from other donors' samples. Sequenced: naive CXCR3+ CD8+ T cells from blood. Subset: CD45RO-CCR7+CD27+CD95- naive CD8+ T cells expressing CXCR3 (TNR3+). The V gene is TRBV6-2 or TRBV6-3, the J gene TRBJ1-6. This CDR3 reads CASSYREASYNSPLHF.